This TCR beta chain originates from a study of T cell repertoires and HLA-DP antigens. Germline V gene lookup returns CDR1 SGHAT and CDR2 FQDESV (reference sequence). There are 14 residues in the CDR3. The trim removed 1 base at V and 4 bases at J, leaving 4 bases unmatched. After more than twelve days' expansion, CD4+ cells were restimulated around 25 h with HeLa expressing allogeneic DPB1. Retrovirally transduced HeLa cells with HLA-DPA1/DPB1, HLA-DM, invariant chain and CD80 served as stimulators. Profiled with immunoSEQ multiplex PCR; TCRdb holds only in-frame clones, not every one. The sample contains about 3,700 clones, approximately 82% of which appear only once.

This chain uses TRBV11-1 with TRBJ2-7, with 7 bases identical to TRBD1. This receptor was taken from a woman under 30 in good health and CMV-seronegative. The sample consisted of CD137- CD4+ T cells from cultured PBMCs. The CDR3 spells CASSLDPGGYEQYF. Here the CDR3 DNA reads TGTGCCAGCAGCTTAGACCCAGGGGGTTACGAGCAGTACTTC.